This T cell receptor (beta chain) is from a study of identical twins. Study results and caveats: The study found that models underestimated out-of-frame TCR alpha sharing in monozygotic twins.

CDR3 size: 15 residues. The ends lost 4 bases at V and 4 bases at J; junction bases unmatched: 8. Germline V gene lookup returns CDR1 DFQATT and CDR2 SNEGSKA (reference sequence). On this clonotype itself: Its specificity is unknown.

TCRdb passed the 5' RACE reads through MiXCR, listing each CDR3 protein once. Of 1.5 million to 2 million distinct CDR3 sequences in the sample, under 35% were seen once. Sequenced input: cord blood. The TCR was taken from a newborn girl in good health. This chain links TRBV20-1 with TRBJ1-5; 9 bases map to TRBD1. The CDR3, as DNA: TGCAGTGCTACCACCGGGACAGGGATAAATCAGCCCCAGCATTTT. Translated: CSATTGTGINQPQHF.